Listed here are 28 T cell receptor beta chains from one sample, sequenced in a study of CD8+ T cells in alopecia areata. The authors extracted RNA and reverse transcribed it into cDNA as the sequencing template. Data came from immunoSEQ multiplex PCR; TCRdb stores just in-frame clones and leaves some out. Among about 300,000 clones listed, roughly 60% were seen once. Treatment of the sample: oral pan-JAK inhibitor, 5-10 mg twice daily. The specimen comprised CD4+ T cells sorted from blood, sampled at week 24, from a patient treated with tofacitinib. The source is a human donor with alopecia areata.

The rearrangement links TRBV29-1 to TRBJ1-2, with TRBD1 identical over 9 bases. The CDR3 contains 17 residues. J gave up 0 bases and V 5 bases, and 13 bases lay outside the gene matches. CDR1 is SQVTM and CDR2 is ANQGSEA in the germline V gene. The CDR3: CSVRPQGQGLPNYGYTF. CDR3 bases: TGCAGCGTTCGACCGCAGGGACAGGGCCTACCTAACTATGGCTACACCTTC.

V gene TRBV27 combines with J gene TRBJ2-4, with unresolved D. The CDR3 loop spans 15 amino acids. Trimming took off 6 bases at V and 0 bases at J, with 12 bases between the two ends. Germline assignment: CDR1 MNHEY and CDR2 SMNVEV (reference sequence). The CDR3 region is CASRDPQGAKNIQYF. CDR3 nucleotides: TGTGCCAGCAGGGACCCCCAAGGAGCCAAAAACATTCAGTACTTC.

The CDR3 DNA reads TGTGCCAGCAGTGCTAACTATGGCTACACCTTC. Amino acid sequence: CASSANYGYTF. V is TRBV25-1 and J is TRBJ1-2; D ambiguous. The CDR3 is made up of 11 amino acids. The germline V gene has CDR1 MGHDK and CDR2 SYGVNS. Trimming left V 4 bases short and J 0 bases short, with 0 bases between.

The rearrangement links TRBV28 to TRBJ1-2, with D maybe TRBD1 (5 bases). CDR1 MDHEN and CDR2 SYDVKM come from the germline V gene. The CDR3 length is 15 residues. Trimming removed 2 bases at V and 3 bases at J, with 13 bases between. CDR3 nucleotides: TGTGCCAGCAGTTTAACACGGGGCCTTCACTATGGCTACACCTTC. Residues: CASSLTRGLHYGYTF.

The rearrangement uses TRBV5-1 and TRBJ2-3; D remains ambiguous. Per the germline V gene, CDR1 is SGHRS and CDR2 is YFSETQ. The V end was cut by 2 bases, the J end by 5 bases, with 3 bases between. The CDR3 length is 11 residues. CDR3 nucleotides: TGCGCCAGCAGCTTTGGAGATACGCAGTATTTT. Amino acid sequence: CASSFGDTQYF.

A word on this clone: Other nucleotide sequences from this sample produce the same CDR3. This chain joins TRBV5-1 and TRBJ2-3, with D hard to call. Germline V gene sequence: CDR1 SGHRS, CDR2 YFSETQ. V was shortened by 3 bases and J by 4 bases, with 3 bases between the two germline ends. This CDR3 is built from 11 residues. This chain's CDR3 is CASSSADTQYF. The CDR3 DNA reads as TGCGCCAGCAGCTCTGCAGATACGCAGTATTTT.

This clone was seen a handful of times. This chain uses TRBV25-1 with TRBJ2-6, with D unclear. Germline V gene sequence: CDR1 MGHDK, CDR2 SYGVNS. This CDR3 region has 13 residues. Trimming removed 5 bases from V and 6 bases from J, with 8 bases in between. Here the CDR3 DNA reads TGTGCCAGCAGTCACTCCGTGGCCAACGTCCTGACTTTC. Encoded protein: CASSHSVANVLTF.

This clone was seen more than once but under ten times. This chain connects TRBV4-1 to TRBJ2-4, with D possibly matching TRBD2 (5 bases). The V gene's germline CDR1 is MGHRA and CDR2 YSYEKL. Trimming left V 4 bases short and J 0 bases short, with 16 bases between. The CDR3 is 17 amino acids. The CDR3 coding sequence is TGCGCCAGCAGCCCCATGACCGGGAACCTAGCCAAAAACATTCAGTACTTC. Its translation is CASSPMTGNLAKNIQYF.

This chain connects TRBV7-9 to TRBJ2-5; D is ambiguous. Germline CDR1 reads SEHNR; CDR2 reads FQNEAQ (reference sequence). This CDR3 comprises 10 residues. CDR3: CASQGKTQYF. The CDR3 coding sequence is TGTGCATCTCAAGGAAAGACCCAGTACTTC.

V and J are TRBV2 and TRBJ2-5, with 10 bases aligning to TRBD2. Losses at the gene ends were 5 bases for V and 2 bases for J; bases not matched to a gene: 5. Germline loops: CDR1 SNHLY, CDR2 FYNNEI. This CDR3 is built from 15 residues. The CDR3 bases are TGTGCCAGCAGTAAGGGACTAGCGCGACAAGAGACCCAGTACTTC. It encodes CASSKGLARQETQYF.

This rearrangement joins TRBV27 to TRBJ1-1; 8 bases match TRBD1. Unmatched junction bases numbered 7, after V lost 6 bases and J lost 1 base. CDR1 is MNHEY and CDR2 is SMNVEV in the germline V gene (reference sequence). The CDR3 runs 15 residues. CDR3 sequence (DNA): TGTGCCAGCAGCCACAGGGGGATGGGGAACACTGAAGCTTTCTTT. Protein product: CASSHRGMGNTEAFF.

The DNA for the CDR3 is TGTGCCAGCAGCCGAGGGAGGGGAGTGGCAGCTTTCTTT. The encoded protein is CASSRGRGVAAFF. The rearrangement uses TRBV14 and TRBJ1-1, with D maybe TRBD1 (5 bases). CDR3 length: 13 residues. Germline V gene sequence: CDR1 SGHDN, CDR2 FVKESK. V was cut by 4 bases and J by 10 bases, with 16 bases left in between.

The rearrangement uses TRBV25-1 and TRBJ1-2; weak D call: TRBD1 (5 bases). Deletions cut 2 bases from V and 6 bases from J, with 19 bases between. CDR1 and CDR2 (germline): MGHDK, SYGVNS. The CDR3 loop spans 16 amino acids. The CDR3 nucleotides read TGTGCCAGCAGTGAACCTAAGCCGGGACTTTTCGATGGCTACACCTTC. This gives the protein CASSEPKPGLFDGYTF.

The V and J genes are TRBV28 and TRBJ1-6; no definite D call. This CDR3 has 12 residues. CDR1 is MDHEN and CDR2 is SYDVKM in the germline V gene. V lost 4 bases and J 9 bases, leaving 7 bases between the germline ends. The CDR3 sequence is CASSSRSSPLHF. CDR3 bases: TGTGCCAGCAGTTCTAGGTCTTCACCCCTCCACTTT. Using reference TRBV28 and TRBJ1-6 for the parts outside the CDR3, the full variable domain is DVKVTQSSRYLVKRTGEKVFLECVQDMDHENMFWYRQDPGLGLRLIYFSYDVKMKEKGDIPEGYSVSREKKERFSLILESASTNQTSMYLCASSSRSSPLHFGNGTRLTVT.

This chain uses TRBV7-2 with TRBJ1-1; no clear D. The CDR3 totals 13 residues. CDR1 is SGHTA and CDR2 is FQGNSA in the germline V gene. V was cut by 2 bases and J by 8 bases, with 12 bases left in between. This CDR3 is CASSLRAGEEAFF. As DNA, the CDR3 is TGTGCCAGCAGCTTAAGGGCCGGGGAGGAAGCTTTCTTT.

Turning to this clone: The junction departs from germline at one end; a sequencing error may be responsible. The chain links TRBV7-2 to TRBJ2-7, with 9 positions matching TRBD1. Germline loops: CDR1 SGHTA, CDR2 FQGNSA. The CDR3 is made up of 15 amino acids. The CDR3 protein is CAGSPTDRGNYEQYF. In DNA form, the CDR3 reads TGTGCCGGCAGCCCCACGGACAGGGGTAACTACGAGCAGTACTTC.

This clone was detected a few times. The chain uses TRBV19 and TRBJ2-3; a weak D match, TRBD2 (6 bases). CDR1 is LNHDA, CDR2 SQIVND, per germline (reference sequence). The V and J ends lost 10 bases and 6 bases respectively, with 11 bases between them. This CDR3 is 11 amino acids long. The DNA of the CDR3 is TGTGCCACCGTGGAGGGGGATACGCAGTATTTT. Residues: CATVEGDTQYF. The entire variable domain, with the rest obtained from reference TRBV19 and TRBJ2-3, is as follows: DGGITQSPKYLFRKEGQNVTLSCEQNLNHDAMYWYRQDPGQGLRLIYYSQIVNDFQKGDIAEGYSVSREKKESFPLTVTSAQKNPTAFYLCATVEGDTQYFGPGTRLTVL.

V usage is TRBV18 and J usage is TRBJ1-1, with D perhaps matching TRBD1 (5 bases). The CDR3 runs 13 residues. The ends were cut back, 3 bases at V and 1 base at J, with 6 bases in the middle. Per germline, CDR1 KGHSH and CDR2 LQKENI. CDR3 bases: TGTGCCAGCTCACCTGGGACGAACACTGAAGCTTTCTTT. It translates to CASSPGTNTEAFF.

This clone was counted between two and nine times. The chain couples TRBV7-2 to TRBJ2-2; D not resolved. The CDR3 has 15 amino acids. V gave up 5 bases and J gave up 5 bases, with 15 bases separating them. Germline V gives CDR1 SGHTA, CDR2 FQGNSA. CDR3 protein: CASSPSQDWTGELFF. For the CDR3, the DNA is TGTGCCAGCAGCCCCTCGCAAGATTGGACCGGGGAGCTGTTTTTT.

This clone appeared a few times. The rearrangement uses TRBV5-1 and TRBJ2-3; D is undetermined. V was cut by 4 bases and J by 1 base, with 22 bases left in between. This CDR3 is 18 amino acids long. Germline V gene sequence: CDR1 SGHRS, CDR2 YFSETQ. The DNA of the CDR3 is TGCGCCAGCAGCCTAACCCCCCTGACCGATGGGGGCACAGATACGCAGTATTTT. Its protein product is CASSLTPLTDGGTDTQYF.

The chain is built from TRBV29-1 and TRBJ2-5, with 7 bases identical to TRBD1. V lost 8 bases to trimming and J lost 2 bases; unmatched junction nucleotides: 5. The CDR3 spans 12 residues. CDR1 and CDR2 (germline): SQVTM, ANQGSEA. Here the CDR3 DNA reads TGCAGCTACCGGACAGGACAAGAGACCCAGTACTTC. It yields the protein CSYRTGQETQYF.

The chain uses TRBV4-3 and TRBJ1-5; 7 bases are a match to TRBD1. V shed 2 bases, J shed 2 bases, and the junction held 3 bases outside the gene matches. The CDR3 runs 15 residues. The germline gives CDR1 LGHNA, CDR2 YSLEER. CDR3 nucleotides: TGCGCCAGCAGCCAAACAGGGGCCCGCAATCAGCCCCAGCATTTT. It specifies CASSQTGARNQPQHF.

This clone was counted between two and nine times. The V and J genes are TRBV7-2 and TRBJ2-7, with D hard to call. This CDR3 is built from 14 residues. Germline V gene data show CDR1 as SGHTA and CDR2 as FQGNSA. Deletions cut 1 base from V and 1 base from J, with 8 bases between. CDR3 amino acids: CASSLDTSSYEQYF. In DNA, the CDR3 is TGTGCCAGCAGCTTAGATACAAGTTCCTACGAGCAGTACTTC.

The chain uses TRBV29-1 and TRBJ1-2; 9 bases are a match to TRBD1. The germline V gene has CDR1 SQVTM and CDR2 ANQGSEA. The V and J ends lost 7 bases and 8 bases, in that order; junction bases with no gene match: 8. This CDR3 has 12 amino acids. This CDR3 is CSAAGTGQGYTF. CDR3 DNA: TGCAGCGCGGCCGGGACAGGGCAGGGCTACACCTTC.

J is TRBJ2-1 and V is TRBV25-1; tentative D call: TRBD2 (5 bases). Trimming removed 10 bases from V and 0 bases from J, with 16 bases in between. CDR1 is MGHDK, CDR2 SYGVNS, per germline. The CDR3 covers 15 residues. CDR3 sequence (DNA): TGTGCCACCGCGGACTGGCGGAGCTCCTACAATGAGCAGTTCTTC. Translation gives CATADWRSSYNEQFF.

The chain recombines TRBV18 with TRBJ1-2; D is unresolved. CDR1 KGHSH and CDR2 LQKENI come from the germline V gene. The CDR3 totals 13 residues. V was trimmed by 3 bases and J by 1 base, leaving 6 bases between them. The CDR3 DNA sequence: TGTGCCAGCTCACCTGGGGTTAACTATGGCTACACCTTC. Translating gives CASSPGVNYGYTF.

This clone came up once. The same CDR3 also results from other DNA sequences found in this sample. The CDR3 DNA reads as TGTGCCAGCAGCCCCGGAGGAGAGACCCAGTACTTC. This encodes CASSPGGETQYF. The chain recombines TRBV5-6 with TRBJ2-5, with a weak D call TRBD2 (5 bases). With 4 bases removed from V and 4 bases from J, the gap between germline ends came to 8 bases. The germline V gene encodes CDR1 SGHDT and CDR2 YYEEEE. The CDR3 has 12 amino acids. Complete variable domain (other parts from reference TRBV5-6 and TRBJ2-5): DAGVTQSPTHLIKTRGQQVTLRCSPKSGHDTVSWYQQALGQGPQFIFQYYEEEERQRGNFPDRFSGHQFPNYSSELNVNALLLGDSALYLCASSPGGETQYFGPGTRLLVL.

The gene calls are TRBV4-2 and TRBJ2-1, with D perhaps matching TRBD2 (5 bases). V lost 1 base to trimming and J lost 7 bases, with 14 bases between them. The germline gives CDR1 LGHNA, CDR2 YNFKEQ. The CDR3 has 15 amino acids. The CDR3 spells CASSQVSAASNEQFF. CDR3 in DNA: TGTGCCAGCAGCCAAGTCTCAGCGGCTTCTAATGAGCAGTTCTTC.